The 3 T cell receptor beta chains below come from one sample, sequenced in a study of T-cell reconstitution after alpha-beta-depleted transplantation in children. A library of TCRbeta sequences, prepared with unique molecular identifiers, was generated. In TCRdb, the PCR reads were re-called with MiXCR into one record per CDR3 protein. The table has roughly 670,000 distinct CDR3 sequences, roughly 14% seen once. The material sequenced was PBMCs, taken before TCRalphabeta/CD19-depleted stem cell transplant. These receptors were collected from a girl aged 2 to 10 with congenital amegakaryocytic thrombocytopenia, due to receive a stem cell transplant.

This clonotype was counted between two and nine times. The rearrangement joins TRBV12-3 or TRBV12-4 to TRBJ2-1; TRBD1 agrees at 8 bases. There are 15 residues in the CDR3. With V trimmed by 5 bases and J by 2 bases, 5 bases remained unmatched. The CDR3 DNA is TGTGCCAGCAGTCCCCCGGGACAGGCCTACAATGAGCAGTTCTTC. Translating it yields CASSPPGQAYNEQFF.

Concerning this clonotype itself: As the CDR3 is not closed by the conserved phenylalanine or tryptophan, this likely results from a read error. The gene calls are TRBV19 and TRBJ1-1; D is possibly TRBD1 (6 bases). This CDR3 region has 14 residues. CDR1 is LNHDA, CDR2 SQIVND, per germline (reference sequence). V was pared by 6 bases and J by 0 bases, with 11 bases between. As DNA, the CDR3 is TGTGCCAGTAGGGAAACAGGGCTGAACACTGAAGCTTTCCTT. Translating it yields CASRETGLNTEAFL.

The chain carries TRBV30 and TRBJ2-7, with D unclear. The CDR3 is 11 residues long. The V gene's germline CDR1 is GTSNPN and CDR2 SVGIG (reference sequence). V gave up 1 base and J gave up 3 bases, with 4 bases separating them. The CDR3 DNA reads TGTGCCTGGAGTGATGGCTACGAGCAGTACTTC. Encoded protein: CAWSDGYEQYF.